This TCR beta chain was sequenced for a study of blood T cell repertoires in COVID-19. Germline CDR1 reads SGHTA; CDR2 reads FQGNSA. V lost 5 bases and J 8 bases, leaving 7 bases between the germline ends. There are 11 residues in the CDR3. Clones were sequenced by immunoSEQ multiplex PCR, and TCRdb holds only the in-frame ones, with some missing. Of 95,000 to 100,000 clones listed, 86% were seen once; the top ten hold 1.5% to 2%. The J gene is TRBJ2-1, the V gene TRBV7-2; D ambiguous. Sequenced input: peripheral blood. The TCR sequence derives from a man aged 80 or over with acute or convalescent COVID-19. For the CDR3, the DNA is TGTGCCAGCAGCCGGCGGTATGAGCAGTTCTTC. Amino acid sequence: CASSRRYEQFF.